These 24 T cell receptor beta chains originate from one sample sequenced in a study of OX40 agonist ivuxolimab in advanced cancers. The table came from immunoSEQ multiplex PCR; TCRdb's copy has only in-frame clones and leaves some out. The sample lists tens of thousands of clones; about 88% were seen once. The sample was CD4+ or CD8+ T cells sorted from blood, taken in a trial of the OX40 agonist ivuxolimab. These receptors came from an adult with an advanced solid tumor such as melanoma, head and neck, liver or kidney cancer.

The chain uses TRBV30 and TRBJ2-1; D unresolved. CDR3 size: 14 residues. Germline CDR1 GTSNPN, CDR2 SVGIG (reference sequence). Trimming left V 0 bases short and J 0 bases short, with 6 bases between. The CDR3 spells CAWSVGSSYNEQFF. DNA for the CDR3: TGTGCCTGGAGTGTCGGTAGCTCCTACAATGAGCAGTTCTTC.

The genes are TRBV28 and TRBJ1-1; D unresolved. Germline CDR1 and CDR2: MDHEN and SYDVKM. There are 13 residues in the CDR3. Trimming shortened V by 7 bases and J by 0 bases, and 9 bases separated the two germline ends. Here the CDR3 DNA reads TGTGCCAGCATTGGGCCAATGAACACTGAAGCTTTCTTT. This translates into CASIGPMNTEAFF.

The rearrangement joins TRBV6-1 to TRBJ2-1; no firm D call. V lost 3 bases and J 5 bases, leaving 8 bases between the germline ends. Germline values: CDR1 MNHNS, CDR2 SASEGT. There are 13 residues in the CDR3. The CDR3: CASSEQVHNEQFF. The CDR3 region has the DNA TGTGCCAGCAGTGAGCAGGTTCACAATGAGCAGTTCTTC.

The chain couples TRBV2 to TRBJ2-5; 9 nucleotides align to TRBD2. This CDR3 has 14 amino acids. The J segment lost 5 bases and the V segment lost 7 bases, leaving 8 bases of the junction unmatched. The V gene's germline CDR1 is SNHLY and CDR2 FYNNEI. CDR3 residues: CASTGLAREETQYF. The CDR3 DNA reads TGTGCCAGCACCGGACTAGCGAGGGAGGAGACCCAGTACTTC.

This clone was counted a few times. The chain has TRBV6-1 and TRBJ2-2; D not certain. V lost 2 bases, J lost 3 bases, and 10 bases lay in between. CDR3 size: 15 residues. Germline V gene lookup returns CDR1 MNHNS and CDR2 SASEGT. In DNA form, the CDR3 reads TGTGCCAGCAGTGAATTAGACGGTTACACCGGGGAGCTGTTTTTT. The encoded protein is CASSELDGYTGELFF.

This clone was detected only a few times. The chain uses TRBV2 and TRBJ1-4, with 11 bases that match TRBD1. CDR1 is SNHLY, CDR2 FYNNEI, per germline. The V segment lost 5 bases and the J segment 7 bases; nucleotides outside the gene matches: 6. CDR3 length: 15 residues. The CDR3: CASSWTGGFGEKLFF. CDR3 sequence (DNA): TGTGCCAGCAGTTGGACAGGGGGCTTCGGTGAAAAACTGTTTTTT.

This clone came up a few times. The chain couples TRBV19 to TRBJ1-1, with D possibly TRBD1 on 5 matching bases. The V end was cut by 3 bases, the J end by 5 bases, with 19 bases between. Germline V gives CDR1 LNHDA, CDR2 SQIVND (reference sequence). The CDR3 has 16 residues. CDR3 nucleotides: TGTGCCAGTAGTATGCGCAGGGTGGTATCAGGGACTGAAGCTTTCTTT. It yields the protein CASSMRRVVSGTEAFF.

This clone was recorded once. This chain uses TRBV6-4 with TRBJ2-2; TRBD2 aligns across 14 bases. CDR1 is MRHNA, CDR2 SNTAGT, per germline. This CDR3 region has 20 residues. After removal of 4 bases from V and 0 bases from J, the junction contained 10 bases not matched to a gene. The CDR3 reads CASSGQMGLAGASNTGELFF. The CDR3 DNA is TGTGCCAGCAGTGGCCAAATGGGACTAGCGGGAGCCTCGAACACCGGGGAGCTGTTTTTT.

On this clone itself: This same CDR3 is encoded by further DNA sequences in the sample. The chain links TRBV6-1 to TRBJ2-1; TRBD1 matches 9 bases. V gave up 1 base and J gave up 4 bases; unmatched junction bases: 2. Germline V CDR1 and CDR2: MNHNS, SASEGT. This CDR3 comprises 15 residues. CDR3 sequence: CASSEGTGVYNEQFF. As DNA, the CDR3 is TGTGCCAGCAGTGAAGGGACAGGGGTATACAATGAGCAGTTCTTC.

The CDR3 DNA reads as TGCGCCAGCAGCCAGGGCGGTTTGACAACCTACGAGCAGTACTTC. Its translation: CASSQGGLTTYEQYF. This chain uses TRBV4-1 with TRBJ2-7; D unresolved. Trimming stripped 3 bases from V and 2 bases from J, with 14 bases between. Germline assignment: CDR1 MGHRA and CDR2 YSYEKL. The CDR3 loop spans 15 amino acids.

The rearrangement uses TRBV5-1 and TRBJ2-1, with D possibly matching TRBD1 (5 bases). Germline V gives CDR1 SGHRS, CDR2 YFSETQ. Trimming shortened V by 0 bases and J by 13 bases, and 14 bases separated the two germline ends. This CDR3 is 13 amino acids long. The CDR3 bases are TGCGCCAGCAGCTTGGAGGGGCAGGTGCAACAGTTCTTC. Residues: CASSLEGQVQQFF.

This clone showed up just once. The J gene is TRBJ2-7, the V gene TRBV5-6; 8 nucleotides align to TRBD1. Germline trimming cut 4 bases from V and 6 bases from J; bases unmatched to any gene: 18. CDR1 is SGHDT, CDR2 YYEEEE, per germline. The CDR3 has 17 amino acids. CDR3 coding DNA: TGTGCCAGCAGCCACCTCGGGACAGGAACCAAACTCGTCGAGCAGTACTTC. Encoded protein: CASSHLGTGTKLVEQYF.

The genes are TRBV7-9 and TRBJ2-7; maybe TRBD2 (5 bases). CDR3 length: 15 amino acids. Per germline, CDR1 SEHNR and CDR2 FQNEAQ (reference sequence). With 7 bases removed from V and 1 base from J, the gap between germline ends came to 17 bases. The CDR3 bases are TGTGCCAGCACCTGGGGAGAGGGTCGATCCTACGAGCAGTACTTC. It specifies CASTWGEGRSYEQYF.

The V gene is TRBV29-1, the J gene TRBJ2-7, with 9 bases identical to TRBD1. V lost 7 bases, J lost 5 bases, and 9 bases stayed unmatched. This CDR3 has 13 residues. CDR1 and CDR2 from the germline V gene are SQVTM and ANQGSEA. CDR3 nucleotides: TGCAGCGCAAGGGACAGGGCGATCGACGAGCAGTACTTC. Translating it yields CSARDRAIDEQYF.

The V and J genes are TRBV4-3 and TRBJ2-7, with 8 bases lining up with TRBD2. This CDR3 region has 20 residues. Germline values: CDR1 LGHNA, CDR2 YSLEER. The V and J ends lost 1 base and 2 bases, in that order; junction bases with no gene match: 19. The CDR3 here is CASSQGLNAGGGKAPYEQYF. The CDR3 nucleotides are TGCGCCAGCAGCCAAGGGCTTAACGCGGGAGGAGGTAAGGCCCCCTACGAGCAGTACTTC.

In its sample, this clone was seen a few times. J is TRBJ2-1 and V is TRBV5-1; D possibly corresponds to TRBD1 (5 bases). The CDR3 contains 15 residues. CDR1 is SGHRS and CDR2 is YFSETQ in the germline V gene. V dropped 2 bases and J dropped 10 bases, with 19 bases sitting between them. CDR3 sequence: CASSFSERGKGEQFF. The DNA of the CDR3 is TGCGCCAGCAGCTTTTCAGAAAGGGGAAAAGGGGAGCAGTTCTTC.

This clone was counted many times. The sample carries other DNA sequences with the same CDR3. The chain links TRBV11-2 to TRBJ2-1; 7 positions agree with TRBD1. CDR1 SGHAT and CDR2 FQNNGV come from the germline V gene. CDR3 length: 13 amino acids. V was clipped by 4 bases and J by 4 bases; unmatched bases: 1. The CDR3 DNA reads TGTGCCAGCAGCTCGGACAGGTACAATGAGCAGTTCTTC. As protein: CASSSDRYNEQFF.

The J gene is TRBJ2-3, the V gene TRBV5-1; 10 positions agree with TRBD1. Germline V lookup: CDR1 SGHRS, CDR2 YFSETQ. The CDR3 covers 16 residues. With V trimmed by 4 bases and J by 5 bases, 10 bases remained unmatched. The CDR3 bases are TGCGCCAGCAGCCTTCAGACAGGGGGCGCAGGAGATACGCAGTATTTT. Its protein product is CASSLQTGGAGDTQYF.

The genes are TRBV5-1 and TRBJ2-2, with a tentative D call TRBD2 (6 bases). V gave up 5 bases and J gave up 4 bases, with 9 bases separating them. The CDR3 totals 13 residues. CDR1 is SGHRS, CDR2 YFSETQ, per germline. CDR3 in DNA: TGCGCCAGCAGGGAGGGGACCACCGGGGAGCTGTTTTTT. Residues: CASREGTTGELFF.

The chain's CDR3 is CATEGDGPNYGYTF. CDR3 in DNA: TGTGCCACCGAGGGGGACGGACCTAACTATGGCTACACCTTC. This chain connects TRBV28 to TRBJ1-2, with TRBD1 as a possible D gene (6 bases). Germline lookup yields CDR1 MDHEN and CDR2 SYDVKM. V shed 10 bases and J shed 0 bases, with 15 bases lying between them. The CDR3 has 14 amino acids.

V gene TRBV9 combines with J gene TRBJ1-1; D gene ambiguous. V was pared by 4 bases and J by 11 bases, with 18 bases between. Germline CDR1 and CDR2: SGDLS and YYNGEE. The CDR3 length is 13 residues. The CDR3 here is CASSPREGRRAFF. CDR3 bases: TGTGCCAGCAGCCCGAGGGAGGGTCGGCGCGCTTTCTTT.

The chain has TRBV28 and TRBJ1-5; maybe TRBD1 (5 bases). CDR3 length: 13 amino acids. V was cut by 6 bases and J by 3 bases, with 9 bases left in between. Germline V lookup: CDR1 MDHEN, CDR2 SYDVKM. CDR3 amino acids: CASRTGPNQPQHF. CDR3 nucleotide sequence: TGTGCCAGCAGAACAGGTCCCAATCAGCCCCAGCATTTT.

The chain carries TRBV7-8 and TRBJ1-3, with TRBD1 matching 10 bases. The germline V gene has CDR1 SGHVS and CDR2 FQNEAQ. This CDR3 contains 15 residues. V dropped 5 bases and J dropped 4; count of bases not matched to a gene: 5. In DNA form, the CDR3 reads TGTGCCAGCAGCGCCGGGACAGGGGCAGGAAACACCATATATTTT. Its protein product is CASSAGTGAGNTIYF.

J is TRBJ2-7 and V is TRBV30, with a possible D match to TRBD1 (5 bases). Germline V gene data show CDR1 as GTSNPN and CDR2 as SVGIG (reference sequence). Trimming removed 1 base from V and 3 bases from J, with 7 bases in between. The CDR3 has 12 residues. The CDR3 DNA sequence: TGTGCCTGGAGTGGCCAGGGCTACGAGCAGTACTTC. Protein sequence: CAWSGQGYEQYF.